The TCR beta chain under discussion was sequenced for a study of T-cell memory formation after mild COVID-19. Study summary: Clusters were largely donor specific.

Losses at the gene ends were 6 bases for V and 5 bases for J; bases not matched to a gene: 11. Germline CDR1 and CDR2: ENHRY and SYGVKD. The CDR3 is made up of 16 amino acids. Employing constant-segment primers, 5'RACE generated TCR alpha and TCR beta cDNA libraries bearing sample barcodes and UMIs. MiXCR, run by TCRdb on the 5' RACE reads, gives a single entry per CDR3 protein. The repertoire holds 450,000 or so distinct CDR3 sequences, with around 27% as singletons. Sequencing input: PBMCs or a T cell subset sorted from them (not recorded which). The chain recombines TRBV10-3 with TRBJ2-2, with 8 nucleotides matching TRBD1. This TCR derives from an adult woman who had mild COVID-19 (a few samples of this study predate the infection). Cell type and time point are not known. CDR3 in DNA: TGTGCCATCAGCGATGACAGGGGATACACGACCGGGGAGCTGTTTTTT. Translated: CAISDDRGYTTGELFF.